Sequencing of this TCR beta chain was carried out in a study of beta chain features in type 1 diabetes. The study, taken as a whole, reports: Any HLA-type effect on TCRB rearrangement remained unresolved here. Type 1 diabetes patients had moderately but significantly shorter TCRB CDR3s in all four CD4+ subsets. Type 1 diabetes patients had fewer VDJ junction insertions and more deletions.

Expressed TCRB transcripts got sequenced, as all isolated RNA was reverse transcribed. Here immunoSEQ multiplex PCR was the method, and the copy in TCRdb shows in-frame clones only, minus some. The sample records nearly 350,000 clones, less than 10% being singletons. CDR3 length: 11 residues. Germline loops: CDR1 SGHDT, CDR2 YYEEEE. Trimming cost V 2 bases and J 9 bases, with 8 bases left between them. Note on this clone: The antigen remains unidentified.

This receptor was taken from a young woman in good health. The sequencing sample was made of central memory CD4+ T cells from blood. V is TRBV5-6 and J is TRBJ1-1; D is unresolved. CDR3 sequence (DNA): TGTGCCAGCAGCTTTGAACAAAAAGCTTTCTTT. Its protein is CASSFEQKAFF.